This TCR beta chain was sequenced for a study of shared clonotypes between healthy human individuals. Whole-study findings and limits: Larger estimated richness was generally seen in naive subsets than in memory subsets.

As processed by the authors: Filtering differed since immunoSEQ provided only junctions, with no quality scores. Only in-frame clones appear in the TCRdb table, and some are missing; sequencing was by immunoSEQ multiplex PCR. The V and J calls and clone size are taken from that table; D and trimming were inferred from the DNA. The table has some 1,400,000 clones, 95% to 97% seen once. The CDR3 sequence is 16 residues long. Trimming took 4 bases from V and 1 from J; bases not matched to a gene: 6. Germline loops: CDR1 SEHNR, CDR2 FQNEAQ (reference sequence). On this clone itself: Its antigen is unidentified.

This chain connects TRBV7-9 to TRBJ2-3; 9 bases map to TRBD1. The sequence was obtained from a man aged 30-40 years in good health. Material for sequencing was naive CD4+ T cells sorted from blood. Subset here: CD45RA+ positively selected. CDR3 protein: CASSSSGQGGTDTQYF. CDR3 DNA: TGTGCCAGCAGCTCCTCGGGACAGGGAGGCACAGATACGCAGTATTTT.